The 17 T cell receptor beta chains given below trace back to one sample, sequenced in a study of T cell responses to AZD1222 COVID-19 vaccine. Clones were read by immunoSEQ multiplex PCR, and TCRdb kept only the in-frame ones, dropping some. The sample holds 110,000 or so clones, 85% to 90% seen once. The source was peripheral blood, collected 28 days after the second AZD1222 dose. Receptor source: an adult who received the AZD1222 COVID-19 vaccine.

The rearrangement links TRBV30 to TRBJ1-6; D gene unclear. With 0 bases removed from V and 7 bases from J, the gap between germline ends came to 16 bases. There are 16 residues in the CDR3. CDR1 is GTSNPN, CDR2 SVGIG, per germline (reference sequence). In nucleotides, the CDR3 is TGTGCCTGGAGTGTTTGGCTCCTGAGGTCAAATTCACCCCTCCACTTT. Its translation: CAWSVWLLRSNSPLHF.

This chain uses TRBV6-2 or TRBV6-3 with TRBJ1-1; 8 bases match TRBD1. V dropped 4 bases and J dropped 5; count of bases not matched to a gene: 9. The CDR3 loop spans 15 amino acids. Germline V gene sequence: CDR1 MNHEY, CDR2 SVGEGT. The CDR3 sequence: CASSWGTGTGTEAFF. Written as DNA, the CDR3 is TGTGCCAGCAGTTGGGGGACAGGCACTGGGACTGAAGCTTTCTTT.

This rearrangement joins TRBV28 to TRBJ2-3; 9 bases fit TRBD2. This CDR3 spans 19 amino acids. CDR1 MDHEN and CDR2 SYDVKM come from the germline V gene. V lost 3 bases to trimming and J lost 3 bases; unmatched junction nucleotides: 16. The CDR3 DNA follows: TGTGCCAGCAGTTTCTCCCTGGTAGCGGGAGAACTCGATACAGATACGCAGTATTTT. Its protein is CASSFSLVAGELDTDTQYF. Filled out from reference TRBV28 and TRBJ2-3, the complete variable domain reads DVKVTQSSRYLVKRTGEKVFLECVQDMDHENMFWYRQDPGLGLRLIYFSYDVKMKEKGDIPEGYSVSREKKERFSLILESASTNQTSMYLCASSFSLVAGELDTDTQYFGPGTRLTVL.

The CDR3 sequence is CASSVTENTEAFF. The CDR3 DNA reads as TGTGCCAGCAGCGTGACAGAGAACACTGAAGCTTTCTTT. The chain recombines TRBV5-4 with TRBJ1-1; D perhaps matches TRBD1 (5 bases). Per the germline V gene, CDR1 is SGHNT and CDR2 is YYREEE (reference sequence). The CDR3 sequence is 13 residues long. V lost 4 bases and J lost 1, with 8 bases in between. The full variable domain, completed using reference TRBV5-4 and TRBJ1-1, is ETGVTQSPTHLIKTRGQQVTLRCSSQSGHNTVSWYQQALGQGPQFIFQYYREEENGRGNFPPRFSGLQFPNYSSELNVNALELDDSALYLCASSVTENTEAFFGQGTRLTVV.

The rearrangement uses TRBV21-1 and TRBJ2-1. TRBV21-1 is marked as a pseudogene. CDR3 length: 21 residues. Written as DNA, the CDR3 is TGTGCCAGCAGCAGGGAGGCCCCGGGACAAACCCCCACTAAGGAGGTCAATGAGCAGTTCTTC. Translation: CASSREAPGQTPTKEVNEQFF.

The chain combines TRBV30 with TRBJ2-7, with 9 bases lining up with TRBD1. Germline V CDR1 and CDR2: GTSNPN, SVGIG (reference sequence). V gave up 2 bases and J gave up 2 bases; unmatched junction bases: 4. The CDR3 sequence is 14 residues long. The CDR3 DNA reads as TGTGCCTGGAGTATACAGGGGGCAGCCTACGAGCAGTACTTC. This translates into CAWSIQGAAYEQYF.

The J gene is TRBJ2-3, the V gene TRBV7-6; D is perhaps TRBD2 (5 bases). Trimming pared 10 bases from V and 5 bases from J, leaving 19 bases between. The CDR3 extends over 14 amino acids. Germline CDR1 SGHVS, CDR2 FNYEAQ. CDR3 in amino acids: CATSSKGGRDTQYF. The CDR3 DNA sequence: TGTGCCACCTCTTCGAAGGGTGGGAGAGATACGCAGTATTTT.

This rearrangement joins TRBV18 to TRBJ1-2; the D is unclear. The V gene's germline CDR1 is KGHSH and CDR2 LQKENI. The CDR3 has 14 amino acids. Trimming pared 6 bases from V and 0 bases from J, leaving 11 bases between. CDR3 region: CASSPSGPNYGYTF. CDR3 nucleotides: TGTGCCAGCTCCCCTTCGGGTCCTAACTATGGCTACACCTTC.

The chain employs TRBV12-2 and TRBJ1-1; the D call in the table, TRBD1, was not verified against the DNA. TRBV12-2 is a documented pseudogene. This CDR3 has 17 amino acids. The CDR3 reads CASRRRPGQGSWAEAFF. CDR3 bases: TGTGCAAGTCGCCGCCGCCCGGGACAGGGGAGTTGGGCTGAAGCTTTCTTT.

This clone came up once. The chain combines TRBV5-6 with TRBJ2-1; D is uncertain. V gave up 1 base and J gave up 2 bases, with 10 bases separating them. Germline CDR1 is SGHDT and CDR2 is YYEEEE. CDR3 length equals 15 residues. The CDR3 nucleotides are TGTGCCAGCAGCTTGAGGGCACGAGCCTACAATGAGCAGTTCTTC. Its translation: CASSLRARAYNEQFF.

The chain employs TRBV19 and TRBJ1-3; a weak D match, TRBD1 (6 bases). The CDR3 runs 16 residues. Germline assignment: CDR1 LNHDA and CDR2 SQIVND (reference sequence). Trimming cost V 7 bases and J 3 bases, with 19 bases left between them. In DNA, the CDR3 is TGTGCCAGTACCCGAGTGGCCCGGACAGATGGAAACACCATATATTTT. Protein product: CASTRVARTDGNTIYF. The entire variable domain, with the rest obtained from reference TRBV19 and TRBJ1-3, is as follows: DGGITQSPKYLFRKEGQNVTLSCEQNLNHDAMYWYRQDPGQGLRLIYYSQIVNDFQKGDIAEGYSVSREKKESFPLTVTSAQKNPTAFYLCASTRVARTDGNTIYFGEGSWLTVV.

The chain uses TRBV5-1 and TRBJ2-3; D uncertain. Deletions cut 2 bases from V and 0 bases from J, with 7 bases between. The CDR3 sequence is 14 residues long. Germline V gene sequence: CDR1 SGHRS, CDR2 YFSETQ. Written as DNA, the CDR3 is TGCGCCAGCAGCTTAACGGAGAGCACAGATACGCAGTATTTT. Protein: CASSLTESTDTQYF.

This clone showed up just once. CDR3 sequence: CASSLRWRGLYEQYF. Written as DNA, the CDR3 is TGCGCCAGCAGCCTCCGGTGGCGGGGGCTCTACGAGCAGTACTTC. The chain combines TRBV4-3 with TRBJ2-7, with D possibly TRBD2 on 7 matching bases. This CDR3 has 15 amino acids. CDR1 is LGHNA, CDR2 YSLEER, per germline. Trimming removed 4 bases from V and 3 bases from J, with 16 bases in between.

This CDR3 reads CASTPLGYGYTF. CDR3 in DNA: TGTGCCAGCACGCCCCTGGGCTATGGCTACACCTTC. This chain connects TRBV2 to TRBJ1-2; no clear D. The CDR3 sequence is 12 residues long. Per germline, CDR1 SNHLY and CDR2 FYNNEI. Trimming took off 7 bases at V and 4 bases at J, with 10 bases between the two ends.

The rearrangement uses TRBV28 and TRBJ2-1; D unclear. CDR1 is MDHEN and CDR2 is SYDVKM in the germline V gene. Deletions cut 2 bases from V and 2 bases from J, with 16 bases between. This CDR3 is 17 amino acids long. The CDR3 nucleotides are TGTGCCAGCAGTTTAGTTGGTTCCTCGACCCCCTACAATGAGCAGTTCTTC. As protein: CASSLVGSSTPYNEQFF.

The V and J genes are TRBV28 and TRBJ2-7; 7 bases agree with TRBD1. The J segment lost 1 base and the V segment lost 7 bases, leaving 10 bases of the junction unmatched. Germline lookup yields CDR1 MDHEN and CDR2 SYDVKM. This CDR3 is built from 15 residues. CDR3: CASTPGTGVSYEQYF. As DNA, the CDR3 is TGTGCCAGCACTCCTGGTACAGGGGTGTCCTACGAGCAGTACTTC.

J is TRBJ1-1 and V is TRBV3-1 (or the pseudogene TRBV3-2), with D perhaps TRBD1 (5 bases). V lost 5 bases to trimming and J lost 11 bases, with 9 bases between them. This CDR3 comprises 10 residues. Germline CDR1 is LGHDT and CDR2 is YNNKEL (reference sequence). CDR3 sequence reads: CASSNGGAFF. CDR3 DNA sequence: TGTGCCAGCAGCAATGGGGGGGCTTTCTTT.